This T cell receptor (beta chain) was profiled in a study of OX40 agonist ivuxolimab in advanced cancers. The repertoire was sequenced with immunoSEQ multiplex PCR; TCRdb's copy has only in-frame clones and lacks some. The sample contains 50,000 to 80,000 clones, about 83% of which appear only once. On this clone: Its target is unknown.

The germline V gene encodes CDR1 LGHNA and CDR2 YSLEER. The CDR3 loop spans 14 amino acids. V was pared by 0 bases and J by 7 bases, with 10 bases between. The study's findings and limits: Clonal expansion from baseline to week 6 occurred in both CD4+ and CD8+ T cells. Expanded peripheral T-cell antigen specificity went undetermined.

V is TRBV4-3 and J is TRBJ1-5; no reliable D call. This clonotype originated in an adult with an advanced solid tumor such as melanoma, head and neck, liver or kidney cancer. Specimen: CD4+ or CD8+ T cells sorted from blood, collected in a trial of the OX40 agonist ivuxolimab. This CDR3 reads CASSQDSLYQPQHF. In DNA form, the CDR3 reads TGCGCCAGCAGCCAAGATTCTCTTTACCAGCCCCAGCATTTT.